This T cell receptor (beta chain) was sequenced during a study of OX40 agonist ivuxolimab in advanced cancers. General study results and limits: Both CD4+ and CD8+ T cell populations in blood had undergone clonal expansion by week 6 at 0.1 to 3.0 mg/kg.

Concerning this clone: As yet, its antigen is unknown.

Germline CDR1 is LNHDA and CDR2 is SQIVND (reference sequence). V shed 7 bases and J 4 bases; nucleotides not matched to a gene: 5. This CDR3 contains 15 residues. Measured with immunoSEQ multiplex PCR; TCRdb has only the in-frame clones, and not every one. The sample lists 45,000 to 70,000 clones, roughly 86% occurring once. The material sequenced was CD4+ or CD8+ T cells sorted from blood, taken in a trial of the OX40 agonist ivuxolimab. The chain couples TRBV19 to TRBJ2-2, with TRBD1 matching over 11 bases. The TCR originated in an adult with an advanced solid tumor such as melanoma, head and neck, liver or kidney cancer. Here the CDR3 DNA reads TGTGCCAGTAAACGGACAGGGGGCGGCACCGGGGAGCTGTTTTTT. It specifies CASKRTGGGTGELFF.